In its sample, the clone carrying this TCR beta chain was seen many times. V gave up 1 base and J gave up 8 bases, with 11 bases separating them. The CDR3 is 13 amino acids. CDR3 regions of TCR beta were amplified from RNA transcripts. An opening RT-PCR round employed HTBI primers and preceded a second-round multiplex PCR. MiXCR, run by TCRdb on the multiplex PCR reads, gives a single entry per CDR3 protein. The repertoire holds fewer than 400,000 distinct CDR3 sequences, around 18% seen once, with about 1.4% in the top ten. The data were taken from a study of Graves' ophthalmopathy and Graves' hyperthyroidism.

The receptor comes from a woman between 18 and 29 years old with Graves' ophthalmopathy. The V and J genes are TRBV12-3 or TRBV12-4 and TRBJ1-2; D is unclear. Material for sequencing was peripheral blood. The DNA of the CDR3 is TGTGCCAGCAGTTTAGGGGCGAGCGGAGGCTACACCTTC. It is translated as CASSLGASGGYTF.